This record looks at one T cell receptor (beta chain) sequence and its context. The antigen remains undetermined. TCRdb analysed the reads with MiXCR anew, one entry per CDR3 protein. The table records 200,000 to 250,000 distinct CDR3 sequences, 30% to 45% of them present only once. This CDR3 comprises 13 residues. Germline lookup yields CDR1 MNHEY and CDR2 SMNVEV (reference sequence). Trimming cost V 3 bases and J 6 bases, with 9 bases left between them. This sample stems from a study of T cell repertoires in cytomegalovirus infection. The sequence derives from a human donor in good health (CMV status not recorded). Some clones in this sample may be carry-over from other donors' samples. The genes are TRBV27 and TRBJ1-5; the D is unclear. The sample here was CD8+ T cells from cultured PBMCs, taken from culture after CMV antigen stimulation. The DNA for the CDR3 is TGTGCCAGCAGTTTCTCCGGGAGTCAGCCCCAGCATTTT. Translation gives CASSFSGSQPQHF.